This T cell receptor beta chain is drawn from a study of cytomegalovirus exposure and HLA in healthy donors. In regard to this clone: Its antigen is unidentified.

The PCR made use of 60 Vbeta and 13 Jbeta primers. Libraries were prepared by immunoSEQ multiplex PCR; TCRdb keeps only in-frame clonotypes and omits some of them. The data show 65,000 to 90,000 clones, with around 80% seen just once and about 2.5% held by the top ten. Study-wide findings and caveats: Presence/absence analyses assumed roughly uniform sequencing depth across donors, which may not hold.

Germline values: CDR1 SGHVS, CDR2 FQNEAQ. The CDR3 has 21 amino acids. Trimming removed 5 bases at V and 0 bases at J, with 31 bases between. V usage is TRBV7-8 and J usage is TRBJ1-2, with D perhaps matching TRBD1 (6 bases). Specimen: PBMCs. This TCR came from a man aged 30 to 39 in good health and CMV-seronegative. CDR3 residues: CASSHIGGTTYITKANYGYTF. CDR3 DNA sequence: TGTGCCAGCAGCCACATAGGGGGAACGACCTACATTACAAAAGCTAACTATGGCTACACCTTC.